The clone carrying this T cell receptor (beta chain) was seen a single time. Its target is unknown. The CDR3 contains 13 residues. The V and J ends lost 2 bases and 6 bases, in that order; junction bases with no gene match: 1. Germline V gene lookup returns CDR1 WNHNN and CDR2 SYGVQD (reference sequence). This sample stems from a study of cytomegalovirus exposure and HLA in healthy donors. Study background: Unique TCRs from HLA-typed donors, 80 million to 100 million of them, were held in an early data release.

Study-wide points: Roughly even sequencing depth across donors was the assumption behind the presence/absence analyses. In an earlier analysis, productive rearrangement rates for most beta V segments clustered near 87% or 30%.

Primers: 60 Vbeta forward and 13 Jbeta reverse. Using immunoSEQ multiplex PCR, the repertoire was profiled, and TCRdb retains in-frame clones only, with some absent. Among 100,000 to 150,000 clones, about 74% were seen once, and the ten largest hold almost 6%. The J gene is TRBJ2-3, the V gene TRBV10-1; 8 nucleotides match TRBD2. The sequencing input was PBMCs. The receptor was derived from a woman aged 50 to 65 in good health and CMV-seropositive. The CDR3 sequence is CASSERGGDTQYF. In DNA, the CDR3 is TGCGCCAGCAGTGAGCGGGGGGGCGATACGCAGTATTTT.